This T cell receptor beta chain was recorded in a study of Ad26.COV2.S vaccination and SARS-CoV-2 variants. Study context: Donor had been placed in the Ad26.COV2.S arm of the COV1001 trial. Intramuscular Ad26.COV2.S at 5x10^10 or 1x10^11 viral particles.

Worth noting for this clone: Antigen unknown.

Study-wide points: Vaccine and placebo recipients had similar non-spike TCR breadth.

Treatment defined: some 20 received Ad26.COV2.S at low or high dose, single or two shots; 5 received placebo; per-sample allocation not given. The investigators took samples on day 63 after the first vaccine or placebo injection. The individual, an adult aged 18-55 years, was a donor in Boston. Some clones are missing from TCRdb's copy, which holds only in-frame ones; the method was immunoSEQ multiplex PCR. The sample records some 640,000 clones, around 92% being singletons. The specimen comprised peripheral blood, sampled in a trial of Ad26.COV2.S vaccine versus placebo. The receptor was derived from a person between 18 and 65 years old who received the Ad26.COV2.S COVID-19 vaccine or a placebo.

CDR3 sequence (DNA): TGTGCCAGCAGCTGGGCTGTACAGCGCACCGGGGAGCTGTTTTTT. Residues: CASSWAVQRTGELFF. The chain carries TRBV14 and TRBJ2-2; D gene unclear. Germline assignment: CDR1 SGHDN and CDR2 FVKESK. The V gene lost 5 bases and the J gene lost 4 bases, with 14 bases spanning the gap. This CDR3 spans 15 amino acids.